The entry that follows covers one TCR beta chain sequence. There is no known antigen for this receptor. In this CDR3 the conserved last residue, phenylalanine or tryptophan, is missing, so a read error is likely. Because the CDR3's place on the DNA is in doubt, the DNA is left out and the CDR3 is given as listed by TCRdb. To prepare the library, PCR was applied. This sample was sequenced with an Illumina HiSeq 2000. The public reads were quality trimmed at Q25 with fastp and then assembled into clones with MiXCR by TCRdb, keeping productive beta chains. Under each unique CDR3 protein, matching rows form one entry showing the most common genes and DNA. In all, the sample holds over 10,000 distinct CDR3 sequences, and under 60% of those were seen once. The ten largest clonotypes hold 12% of the sample. This specimen belongs to a study of tumor-infiltrating lymphocytes in oesophageal squamous cell carcinoma (dated by TCRdb to about 2016).

CDR1 and CDR2, per the germline V gene, are SGHRS and YFSETQ. With termini counted, the CDR3 has 8 amino acids. The chain is made from TRBV5-1 and TRBJ2-1; no DNA check was done on the table's D call, TRBD2. Sample: blood. The receptor was derived from a female donor with esophageal squamous cell carcinoma. The CDR3 has the sequence CASSLRAG.